This T cell receptor (beta chain) was obtained from a study of blood T cells in healthy people across ages. Samples each yielded at least 6 micrograms of total RNA. Notes on this clonotype: Its specificity is unknown.

This CDR3 is built from 17 residues. V was cut by 0 bases and J by 1 base, with 12 bases left in between. Through a sample-barcoded 5' primer and a J-beta primer mix, a second PCR was run for roughly 7 to 12 cycles. Unique molecular identifiers of 12 random nucleotides labeled each cDNA. A single record per CDR3 protein comes from TCRdb applying MiXCR to the 5' RACE reads. Of about 1.8 million distinct CDR3 sequences listed, about 50% are singletons. Regarding the study as a whole: The unsorted PBMCs prevented any conclusive comparison of naive versus antigen-experienced cells. Estimates drawn from one million T cells were deemed to understate diversity.

The V call is TRBV12-3 or TRBV12-4, the J call TRBJ2-2; D is tentatively TRBD1 or TRBD2 (5 bases each). The sequenced material came from blood. This sequence originates from a woman in her forties in good health. The CDR3 bases are TGTGCCAGCAGTTTAGCGAAGGGACCAATGAACACCGGGGAGCTGTTTTTT. Residues: CASSLAKGPMNTGELFF.